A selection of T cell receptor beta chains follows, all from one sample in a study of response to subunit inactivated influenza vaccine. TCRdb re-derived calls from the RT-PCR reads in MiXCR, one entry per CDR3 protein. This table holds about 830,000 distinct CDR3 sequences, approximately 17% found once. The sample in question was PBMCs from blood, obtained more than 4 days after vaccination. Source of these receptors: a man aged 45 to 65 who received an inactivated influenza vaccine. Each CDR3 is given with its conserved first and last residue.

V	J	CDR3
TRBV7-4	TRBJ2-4	CASSLEGQGVGLPSPVIQYF
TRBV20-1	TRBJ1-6	CSAREARQGSSYNSPLHF
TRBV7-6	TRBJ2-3	CASSLVTTGGTDTQYF
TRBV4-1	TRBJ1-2	CASSRGTGGAYGYTF
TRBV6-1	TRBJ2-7	CASSEGGAYYEQYF
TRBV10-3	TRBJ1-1	CAISEKTNTEAFF
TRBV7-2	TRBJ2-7	CASSPSYGGRNPYEQYF
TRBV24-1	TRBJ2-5	CATSVRFQETQYF
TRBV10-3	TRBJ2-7	CAISELALKEQYF
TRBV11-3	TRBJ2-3	CASSVMLGDTQYF
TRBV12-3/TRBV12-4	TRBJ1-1	CASSWGAAEAFF
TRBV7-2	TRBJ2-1	CASSLALQTRLNEQFF
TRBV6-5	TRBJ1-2	CASSSQMRDLSYGYTF
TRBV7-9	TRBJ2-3	CASSQRTGMTDTQYF
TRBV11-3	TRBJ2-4	CASSPGLRGRLAKNIQYF
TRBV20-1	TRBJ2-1	CSPRGAGLNEQFF
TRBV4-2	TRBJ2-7	CASSQRDRGYEQYF
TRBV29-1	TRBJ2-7	CSVGGQGDPYEQYF
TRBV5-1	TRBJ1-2	CASSLVAGQDYGYTF
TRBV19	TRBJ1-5	CASSIGTGNQPQHF
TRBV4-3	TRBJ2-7	CASSQDLMDRGANEQYF
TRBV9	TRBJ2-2	CASSDSKQRELFF
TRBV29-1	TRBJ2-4	CSVSGGGDIQYF
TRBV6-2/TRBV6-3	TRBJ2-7	CASRLTSGYEQYF
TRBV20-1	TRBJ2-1	CSARTGRGLSCNEQFF
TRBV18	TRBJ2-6	CASSRRTSGANVLTF
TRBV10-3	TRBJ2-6	CAISEISGANVLTF
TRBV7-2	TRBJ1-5	CASSLSHGNQPQHF
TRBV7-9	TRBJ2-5	CATRALRAGTQYF
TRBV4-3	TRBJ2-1	CASSPFGALRDEQFF
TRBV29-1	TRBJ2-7	CSVEDRLSREGSEQYF
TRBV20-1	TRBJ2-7	CSAVNRYEQYF
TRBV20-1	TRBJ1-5	CSADDLGNQPQHF
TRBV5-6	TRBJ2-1	CASSYAGTLNNEQFF
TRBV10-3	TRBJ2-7	CAISEWESYEQYF
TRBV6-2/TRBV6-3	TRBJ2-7	CASRGGSPYEQYF
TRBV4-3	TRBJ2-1	CASSQATGESSYNEQFF
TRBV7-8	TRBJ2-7	CASSGTSGSRVYEQYF
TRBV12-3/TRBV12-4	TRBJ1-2	CASSLTWDTTNYGYTF
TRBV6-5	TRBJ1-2	CASSYQATRANYGYTF